The 5 T cell receptor beta chains below come from one sample, sequenced in a study of CD8 T cells in ankylosing spondylitis. TCRdb analysed the 5' RACE reads with MiXCR anew, one entry per CDR3 protein. In the table there are over 20,000 distinct CDR3 sequences, roughly 17% of which are singletons. Sequencing was carried out using blood. These TCRs come from a male donor with ankylosing spondylitis or in good health (not recorded which).

Ten or more counts support this clonotype. The rearrangement uses TRBV7-3 and TRBJ2-1; possibly TRBD2 for D (6 bases). The CDR3 is 15 amino acids. The V gene's germline CDR1 is SGHTA and CDR2 FQGTGA. V gave up 2 bases and J gave up 4 bases, with 12 bases separating them. The CDR3 loop is CASSLGRGMYNEQFF. CDR3 sequence (DNA): TGTGCCAGCAGCTTAGGGCGGGGTATGTACAATGAGCAGTTCTTC. Variable domain in full (rest from reference TRBV7-3 and TRBJ2-1): GAGVSQTPSNKVTEKGKYVELRCDPISGHTALYWYRQSLGQGPEFLIYFQGTGAADDSGLPNDRFFAVRPEGSVSTLKIQRTERGDSAVYLCASSLGRGMYNEQFFGPGTRLTVL.

This clonotype appeared a few times. The J gene is TRBJ2-1, the V gene TRBV9, with 7 bases aligning to TRBD1. Germline loops: CDR1 SGDLS, CDR2 YYNGEE. The CDR3 is 15 amino acids. V was pared by 1 base and J by 7 bases, with 8 bases of the junction left unmatched. The CDR3 DNA reads TGTGCCAGCAGCGTATCAGGGGGTAAGGAGAATGAGCAGTTCTTC. It yields the protein CASSVSGGKENEQFF.

This clonotype was detected a few times. The V gene is TRBV20-1, the J gene TRBJ2-2; TRBD1 is a possible D gene (6 bases). The CDR3 runs 15 residues. Germline V gives CDR1 DFQATT, CDR2 SNEGSKA (reference sequence). V lost 4 bases and J 5 bases, leaving 17 bases between the germline ends. The CDR3 nucleotides are TGCAGTGCTACTAGTTGGACAGTTACTACCGGGGAGCTGTTTTTT. This encodes CSATSWTVTTGELFF.

The chain is built from TRBV20-1 and TRBJ2-3, with D unresolved. In germline, CDR1 is DFQATT, CDR2 SNEGSKA (reference sequence). This CDR3 is 10 amino acids long. V lost 6 bases to trimming and J lost 9 bases, with 10 bases between them. The CDR3 nucleotides are TGCAGTGCCTTAGACACGACGCAGTATTTT. This translates into CSALDTTQYF.

The rearrangement links TRBV5-3 to TRBJ2-2; possibly TRBD1 or TRBD2 for D (5 bases each). TRBV5-3 is an ORF, and what it does is uncertain. V dropped 3 bases and J dropped 4 bases, with 10 bases sitting between them. The CDR3 covers 14 residues. Here the CDR3 DNA reads TGTGCCAGAAGCTGGGGGTCACCCACCGGGGAGCTGTTTTTT. This codes for CARSWGSPTGELFF.